Below, 19 T cell receptor beta chains from the same sample are listed, as sequenced in a study of blood T cell repertoires in COVID-19. Produced via immunoSEQ multiplex PCR; TCRdb's table is partial and in-frame only. The sample records approximately 250,000 clones, 86% being singletons. The sequenced material came from peripheral blood. The receptor set was obtained from a man aged 18 to 29 with active or convalescent COVID-19.

Here the CDR3 DNA reads TGTGCCAGCAGCCAAGGCGCGCAGGGGTATGGGGCCAACGTCCTGACTTTC. Protein: CASSQGAQGYGANVLTF. The chain joins TRBV3-1 (or the pseudogene TRBV3-2) to TRBJ2-6, with D maybe TRBD1 (6 bases). Between the trimmed V and J ends, which lost 1 base and 3 bases, there was a span of 13 bases. CDR1 is LGHDT and CDR2 is YNNKEL in the germline V gene (reference sequence). The CDR3 is 17 residues long.

V usage is TRBV18 and J usage is TRBJ2-7; TRBD1 aligns across 8 bases. The V and J ends lost 6 bases and 3 bases, in that order; junction bases with no gene match: 4. Germline loops: CDR1 KGHSH, CDR2 LQKENI. The CDR3 is made up of 13 amino acids. CDR3 sequence reads: CASSPGQDYEQYF. The CDR3 DNA sequence: TGTGCCAGCTCGCCGGGACAGGACTACGAGCAGTACTTC.

V is TRBV7-2 and J is TRBJ2-3, with TRBD2 matching over 8 bases. Looked up from germline, CDR1 is SGHTA and CDR2 is FQGNSA. J lost 0 bases, V lost 3 bases, and 5 bases had no gene match. This CDR3 contains 16 residues. CDR3 amino acids: CASSLSTSASTDTQYF. In nucleotides, the CDR3 is TGTGCCAGCAGCTTGTCGACTAGCGCCAGCACAGATACGCAGTATTTT.

V gene TRBV12-3 or TRBV12-4 combines with J gene TRBJ2-1, with 9 bases lining up with TRBD1. This CDR3 is 13 amino acids long. The V gene end was trimmed by 7 bases and the J gene end by 8 bases; junction bases not matched to a gene: 6. In nucleotides, the CDR3 is TGTGCCAGCAACCAGGACAGGGGCCATGAGCAGTTCTTC. Translated: CASNQDRGHEQFF.

The chain links TRBV4-1 to TRBJ1-1; D is perhaps TRBD1 (6 bases). V lost 5 bases to trimming and J lost 1 base, with 11 bases between them. The CDR3 contains 14 residues. From germline, CDR1 is MGHRA and CDR2 YSYEKL. CDR3 residues: CASSVTGRNTEAFF. CDR3 sequence (DNA): TGCGCCAGCAGCGTAACAGGGAGGAACACTGAAGCTTTCTTT.

V and J are TRBV10-3 and TRBJ2-5; possibly TRBD1 for D (5 bases). The CDR3 covers 12 residues. Trimming stripped 7 bases from V and 5 bases from J, with 11 bases between. The germline CDR1 and CDR2 sequences are ENHRY and SYGVKD. The CDR3 bases are TGTGCCATCAAAGGGGATCAGGAGACCCAGTACTTC. Amino acids: CAIKGDQETQYF.

This clone showed up just a few times. V is TRBV4-3 and J is TRBJ2-5, with D possibly being TRBD2 (6 bases). Trimming cost V 5 bases and J 7 bases, with 17 bases left between them. CDR3 length: 14 amino acids. Germline V gives CDR1 LGHNA, CDR2 YSLEER. The CDR3 nucleotides are TGCGCCAGCAGCTCGTCGTCTCAGGAGGGGACCCAGTACTTC. Translation: CASSSSSQEGTQYF.

This clone was detected a few times. The chain couples TRBV3-1 (or the pseudogene TRBV3-2) to TRBJ2-3; 10 nucleotides align to TRBD2. The CDR3 totals 15 residues. Trimming removed 4 bases from V and 1 base from J; junction bases left unmatched: 2. In germline, CDR1 is LGHDT, CDR2 YNNKEL (reference sequence). As DNA, the CDR3 is TGTGCCAGCAGCCTTGGACTAGCGGGCACAGATACGCAGTATTTT. Translation: CASSLGLAGTDTQYF.

V and J are TRBV27 and TRBJ1-5, with 7 bases aligning to TRBD1. V gave up 5 bases and J gave up 7 bases; unmatched junction bases: 5. Germline CDR1 MNHEY, CDR2 SMNVEV (reference sequence). This CDR3 has 13 amino acids. This chain's CDR3 is CASSKQGWQPQHF. The CDR3, as DNA: TGTGCCAGCAGTAAACAGGGGTGGCAGCCCCAGCATTTT.

The genes are TRBV19 and TRBJ2-5; possibly TRBD2 for D (6 bases). Looked up from germline, CDR1 is LNHDA and CDR2 is SQIVND (reference sequence). Trimming took off 3 bases at V and 6 bases at J, with 11 bases between the two ends. The CDR3 runs to 13 residues. DNA for the CDR3: TGTGCCAGTAGTATCAAACTAGCACAGACCCAGTACTTC. Protein product: CASSIKLAQTQYF.

This sequence joins TRBV28 and TRBJ1-2; no clear D gene. Germline V CDR1 and CDR2: MDHEN, SYDVKM. This CDR3 has 14 residues. V lost 7 bases and J lost 2, with 14 bases in between. In DNA form, the CDR3 reads TGTGCCAGCACCATCTCCCGGGAAAACTATGGCTACACCTTC. Encoded protein: CASTISRENYGYTF.

In this sample, this clone turned up a few times. J is TRBJ2-1 and V is TRBV6-5, with a tentative D call TRBD2 (6 bases). Trimming stripped 6 bases from V and 3 bases from J, with 12 bases between. Germline CDR1 MNHEY, CDR2 SVGAGI. The CDR3 spans 14 residues. CDR3 protein: CASRASADYNEQFF. CDR3 DNA: TGTGCCAGCAGGGCTAGCGCCGACTACAATGAGCAGTTCTTC.

This rearrangement joins TRBV19 to TRBJ1-4; D gene unclear. V shed 4 bases and J shed 8 bases, with 11 bases lying between them. The germline V gene encodes CDR1 LNHDA and CDR2 SQIVND (reference sequence). The CDR3 spans 13 residues. CDR3 DNA sequence: TGTGCCAGTAGTAGGCCAGGCGAGGAAAAACTGTTTTTT. Translated, it gives CASSRPGEEKLFF.

This clone is a singleton in its sample. The CDR3 spells CASKGQGAVYTF. DNA of the CDR3: TGTGCCAGCAAAGGACAGGGGGCTGTCTACACCTTC. This sequence joins TRBV12-3 or TRBV12-4 and TRBJ1-2; TRBD1 agrees at 11 bases. V lost 7 bases to trimming and J lost 10 bases; unmatched junction nucleotides: 5. The CDR3 extends over 12 amino acids.

The rearrangement joins TRBV6-5 to TRBJ2-3, with D hard to call. The V gene's germline CDR1 is MNHEY and CDR2 SVGAGI. CDR3 length equals 14 residues. The germline V and J ends were trimmed by 6 bases and 2 bases, with 12 bases remaining between them. The chain's CDR3 is CASRRAFNTDTQYF. The CDR3, as DNA: TGTGCCAGCAGACGAGCCTTTAACACAGATACGCAGTATTTT.

The DNA of the CDR3 is TGTGCCACCGACTTCACCGGGGAGCTGTTTTTT. Residues: CATDFTGELFF. The chain uses TRBV25-1 and TRBJ2-2, with D unclear. Trimming stripped 10 bases from V and 4 bases from J, with 7 bases between. The germline CDR1 and CDR2 sequences are MGHDK and SYGVNS. The CDR3 sequence is 11 residues long.

This rearrangement joins TRBV3-1 (or the pseudogene TRBV3-2) to TRBJ2-7, with TRBD2 identical over 7 bases. Germline V gene data show CDR1 as LGHDT and CDR2 as YNNKEL (reference sequence). The CDR3 runs to 13 residues. With 4 bases clipped from V and 3 bases from J, the junction kept 3 bases outside the gene matches. Written as DNA, the CDR3 is TGTGCCAGCAGCCGCGGGGAGGGCTACGAGCAGTACTTC. Translating gives CASSRGEGYEQYF.

The chain recombines TRBV10-2 with TRBJ1-2; no clear D. The CDR3 is 15 residues long. CDR1 and CDR2 from the germline V gene are WSHSY and SAAADI. Trimming removed 3 bases at V and 7 bases at J, with 18 bases between. The CDR3 nucleotides are TGCGCCAGCAGTGATAGAATTATTGGTATTAGTGGCTACACCTTC. Residues: CASSDRIIGISGYTF.

A single count supports this clone. The chain has TRBV5-5 and TRBJ2-1; 8 bases fit TRBD2. Germline CDR1 reads SGHKS; CDR2 reads YYEKEE (reference sequence). The V segment lost 4 bases and the J segment 1 base; nucleotides outside the gene matches: 7. CDR3 length equals 16 residues. This CDR3 is CASSTSSGVSYNEQFF. CDR3 nucleotides: TGTGCCAGCAGCACGAGTAGCGGGGTTTCCTACAATGAGCAGTTCTTC.